The 15 T cell receptor beta chains reported below all come from one sample, sequenced in a study of T cells in Graves' hyperthyroidism and ophthalmopathy. The CDR3 regions of TCR beta were amplified from RNA transcripts. Researchers ran a first-round RT-PCR on the TCR CDR3 using the HTBI primer set. TCRdb used MiXCR to reprocess the multiplex PCR reads, holding one entry per CDR3 protein. This sample has about 560,000 distinct CDR3 sequences, with more than 15% found just once. The specimen sequenced was blood. These receptors came from a woman in her twenties or thirties with Graves' hyperthyroidism.

This rearrangement joins TRBV10-1 to TRBJ2-7; 10 bases match TRBD2. CDR3 length equals 15 residues. Per the germline V gene, CDR1 is WNHNN and CDR2 is SYGVQD (reference sequence). Trimming removed 5 bases from V and 5 bases from J; junction bases left unmatched: 9. The CDR3 DNA reads as TGCGCCAGCAGTCCAAAAACTAGCGGGATCAACGAGCAGTACTTC. Encoded protein: CASSPKTSGINEQYF.

This clonotype was counted at least ten times. J is TRBJ2-1 and V is TRBV7-2, with D perhaps TRBD1 (6 bases). The germline V and J ends were trimmed by 5 bases and 7 bases, with 15 bases remaining between them. The CDR3 covers 14 residues. Germline CDR1 and CDR2: SGHTA and FQGNSA. CDR3 region: CASSTDRSRNEQFF. The CDR3 coding sequence is TGTGCCAGCAGCACGGACAGATCGCGAAATGAGCAGTTCTTC.

This chain connects TRBV7-3 to TRBJ2-7; 15 bases are a match to TRBD2. Losses at the gene ends were 4 bases for V and 7 bases for J; bases not matched to a gene: 5. This CDR3 contains 15 residues. Germline V gene lookup returns CDR1 SGHTA and CDR2 FQGTGA. Written as DNA, the CDR3 is TGTGCCAGCAGCTCTCGGGGACTAGCGGGAGGTGAGCAGTACTTC. It specifies CASSSRGLAGGEQYF.

With regard to this clonotype: It is likely a read error, because the conserved phenylalanine at the end of the CDR3 is missing. CDR3: CATRGSNQPQHS. In nucleotides, the CDR3 is TGTGCCACGCGGGGGAGCAATCAGCCCCAGCATTCT. The chain is built from TRBV10-3 and TRBJ1-5; D perhaps matches TRBD1 (5 bases). The CDR3 sequence is 12 residues long. V lost 10 bases and J lost 1, with 8 bases in between. The germline V gene encodes CDR1 ENHRY and CDR2 SYGVKD.

This clonotype has a count of ten or more. The J gene is TRBJ2-7, the V gene TRBV6-6, with 7 bases identical to TRBD1. This CDR3 region has 16 residues. V was clipped by 0 bases and J by 0 bases; unmatched bases: 5. CDR1 is MNHNY, CDR2 SVGAGI, per germline (reference sequence). The CDR3 bases are TGTGCCAGCAGTTACTCCACAGGGGCAAGCTCCTACGAGCAGTACTTC. This encodes CASSYSTGASSYEQYF.

This clonotype was recorded at least ten times. The V call is TRBV27, the J call TRBJ2-1; D call uncertain. The V end was cut by 5 bases, the J end by 5 bases, with 7 bases between. Per the germline V gene, CDR1 is MNHEY and CDR2 is SMNVEV (reference sequence). The CDR3 loop spans 12 amino acids. CDR3 residues: CASSRYDNEQFF. The CDR3 region has the DNA TGTGCCAGCAGTCGATACGACAATGAGCAGTTCTTC.

This rearrangement joins TRBV6-2 or TRBV6-3 to TRBJ1-1; D not resolved. The length of the CDR3 is 13 residues. Germline-derived CDR1 and CDR2 are MNHEY and SVGEGT. Between the trimmed V and J ends, which lost 0 bases and 7 bases, there was a span of 9 bases. The CDR3 is CASSYSLSREAFF. CDR3 DNA sequence: TGTGCCAGCAGTTACTCGCTGTCCCGTGAAGCTTTCTTT.

This clonotype showed up just a few times. This rearrangement joins TRBV6-5 to TRBJ1-4; D unclear. Germline V lookup: CDR1 MNHEY, CDR2 SVGAGI. The CDR3 has 15 residues. Trimming removed 2 bases at V and 4 bases at J, with 11 bases between. Here the CDR3 reads CASSYRTAHNEKLFF. The CDR3 DNA reads TGTGCCAGCAGTTACCGGACCGCTCATAATGAAAAACTGTTTTTT.

The J gene is TRBJ2-3, the V gene TRBV10-2; D possibly matches TRBD1 or TRBD2 (5 bases each). The germline CDR1 and CDR2 sequences are WSHSY and SAAADI. Trimming pared 7 bases from V and 0 bases from J, leaving 14 bases between. This CDR3 is built from 15 residues. The DNA for the CDR3 is TGCGCCAGCACGGTCCGGGGCACCAGCACAGATACGCAGTATTTT. It specifies CASTVRGTSTDTQYF.

V gene TRBV4-3 combines with J gene TRBJ2-3, with 10 bases lining up with TRBD2. The trim removed 0 bases at V and 1 base at J, leaving 10 bases unmatched. This CDR3 has 19 amino acids. CDR1 and CDR2 from the germline V gene are LGHNA and YSLEER. DNA of the CDR3: TGCGCCAGCAGCCAAGATACCAGCGGGAGGGCCGGAGGCACAGATACGCAGTATTTT. Encoded protein: CASSQDTSGRAGGTDTQYF.

This chain connects TRBV5-5 to TRBJ1-1, with D unresolved. CDR3 length: 13 residues. V dropped 0 bases and J dropped 7 bases, with 10 bases sitting between them. Germline V CDR1 and CDR2: SGHKS, YYEKEE (reference sequence). The CDR3 DNA is TGTGCCAGCAGCTTGGTTTTGTCCGATGAAGCTTTCTTT. Protein product: CASSLVLSDEAFF.

The chain recombines TRBV20-1 with TRBJ1-6; TRBD1 agrees at 7 bases. Germline loops: CDR1 DFQATT, CDR2 SNEGSKA (reference sequence). Trimming cost V 5 bases and J 4 bases; bases outside gene matches: 8. The CDR3 extends over 15 amino acids. The CDR3 region is CSAAHGTAYNSPLHF. Written as DNA, the CDR3 is TGCAGTGCTGCCCACGGGACAGCATATAATTCACCCCTCCACTTT.

This chain uses TRBV7-9 with TRBJ2-2; D perhaps matches TRBD2 (5 bases). Looked up from germline, CDR1 is SEHNR and CDR2 is FQNEAQ (reference sequence). V was trimmed by 2 bases and J by 9 bases, leaving 13 bases between them. There are 14 residues in the CDR3. The CDR3 here is CASSLPSGLRELFF. The CDR3 DNA sequence: TGTGCCAGCAGCTTACCGAGCGGCCTACGGGAGCTGTTTTTT.

Concerning this clonotype: The junction departs from the called germline gene at one end, perhaps through a read error. The chain couples TRBV19 to TRBJ2-2; D uncertain. The V gene's germline CDR1 is LNHDA and CDR2 SQIVND (reference sequence). The CDR3 is made up of 15 amino acids. The CDR3, as DNA: TGTGCCAGTAGTGTAGACACTTTGAACACCGGGGAGCTGTTTTTT. Residues: CASSVDTLNTGELFF.

Comment on this clonotype: Given a much more abundant clone one base away, this may be a read error. This chain joins TRBV27 and TRBJ2-1; no reliable D call. Germline V gene sequence: CDR1 MNHEY, CDR2 SMNVEV (reference sequence). V lost 5 bases and J 8 bases, leaving 10 bases between the germline ends. This CDR3 has 12 residues. The CDR3 nucleotides read TGTGCCAGCAGTGATTGGGATCATGAGCAGTTCTTC. Protein sequence: CASSDWDHEQFF.